The T cell receptor (beta chain) described here comes from a study of cytomegalovirus exposure and HLA in healthy donors (dated by TCRdb to the late 2010s). Notes on the research overall: According to an earlier analysis of 587 of the donors, some 180 million T cells yielded 117 million unique TCR beta sequences and more than 250 Gb of sequence data. The study profiled the T cell repertoires of 666 subjects by immunosequencing and related them to cytomegalovirus serostatus. Because of strong linkage in the cohort, five DR-DQ haplotypes were treated as single units for association and clustering. On average, around 240,000 unique TCR beta nucleotide sequences were sequenced per donor among about 400 genotyped donors of the cohort, with about 17% of those sequences being non-productive. A later genetic analysis took genome-wide SNP genotypes for 398 of the 666 donors and used that subset as a discovery cohort. All discovery cohort repertoires had been generated using a single sequencing platform. Of the approximately 400 genotyped donors, roughly 80% were placed in the genetic ancestry cluster associated with self-reported Caucasian donors. Both class I and class II loci were covered by HLA typing, at four-digit resolution. To study patterns of TCR occurrence, a later analysis re-analyzed previously published TCR beta repertoires from 600 to 750 donors and added high-resolution HLA genotyping. The study was designed to test whether signatures of past pathogen exposure could be identified by cataloging public T cell receptors. To predict cytomegalovirus infection status, the study brought together high-throughput TCR immunosequencing, statistical association of individual TCRs with disease status, and machine learning. Roughly 300 gigabases of sequencing data and 70 million to 100 million unique TCR sequences were included in an early release covering several hundred HLA-typed donors. Along with the roughly 670-subject first cohort, a separate validation cohort of over a hundred different subjects was used. In an earlier analysis of 500 to 650 of the donors, high-throughput TCR beta sequencing was used to judge whether each TCR beta V gene segment behaved as functional or pseudogenic. Typing coverage differed by locus: A, B, C, DRB1 and DQB1 were typed in roughly 629-640 donors, DQA1 in 522, DPA1 in 600 to 610, and DPB1 in about 450. Alongside the repertoire data, information on donor age, sex, ethnicity and CMV serostatus was compiled. Rather than drawing on any new phenotypic data, the later analysis identified candidate immune exposures from TCR beta sequences and the way those sequences occurred across donors. Findings and caveats that apply to the study as a whole: Cytomegalovirus status was reported to be diagnosed by the classifier with high specificity and sensitivity in both the original and validation cohorts. In an earlier analysis of 587 of the donors, most TCR beta V segments appeared in productive rearrangements about 87% or about 30% of the time, broadly matching IMGT annotations. Because HLA typing was missing for some donors at each locus, association tests included only the typed subset. The cohort was sequenced for TCR beta chains only, and without alpha or paired-chain data the features that could be detected were limited. Correlated functional status among segregating V segments might be attributable to linkage disequilibrium, but an unknown experimental factor could not be ruled out. In a later analysis, several top co-occurrence clusters were reported to appear linked to parvovirus B19, influenza, CMV and Epstein-Barr virus. According to a later genetic analysis, donors in an Asian-associated ancestry cluster had fewer N-insertions in productive TCRs than the roughly 660-donor mean. The 87-base-pair reads could not distinguish some IMGT-functional V segments, including TRBV6-2 and TRBV6-3, so those segments were excluded. A further reported finding was that TCR beta sequences accurately predicted the HLA-A and HLA-B alleles for most subjects in the first cohort. When HLA alleles, especially DR and DQ, strongly co-occurred, TCR associations were difficult to assign to individual alleles. Specific HLA alleles were associated with 15,000 to 20,000 TCR beta sequences at a false discovery rate of 0.05 in a later analysis. According to the authors, the approach could potentially be generalized to other disease states and immunological phenotypes. Immune exposure information for the cohort was limited to CMV serostatus. Some 15 rarely observed V segments, including chromosome 9 orphons, were excluded from the earlier analysis of about 610 of the donors because counts were too low. According to a later analysis, most CMV-associated TCR beta chains appeared to be HLA-restricted, and the HLA associations seemed to be driven largely by CMV exposure. A cluster of highly shared sequence variants was judged likely to represent a technical artifact of the sequencing pipeline. Presence/absence analyses assumed roughly uniform sequencing depth across donors, an assumption that may not hold. A later analysis found that HLA-associated TCR beta chains were more clonally expanded and had lower generation probabilities than equally common non-associated chains. In the study, some 180 TCR beta chains were listed as associated with cytomegalovirus. An association between a missense DCLRE1C variant and V-gene and J-gene trimming of TCR beta chains was found in a later genetic analysis and replicated in an independent cohort. A few of the identified cytomegalovirus-associated TCR beta chains were confirmed in vitro to be specific for cytomegalovirus antigens. While some public TCRs were present in many individuals, most TCR sequences turned up only very rarely across donors. According to a later analysis, TCR association rates differed among HLA loci, with DRB1 alleles showing the most associated TCRs and HLA-C alleles showing the fewest.

Receptor libraries were prepared by the immunoSEQ multiplex PCR assay. The multiplex PCR relied on a mix of 60 forward primers for TCR Vbeta segments and 13 reverse primers for TCR Jbeta segments. The CDR3 region of rearranged TCR beta genes was amplified from genomic DNA with a multiplex PCR assay. The Illumina HiSeq System was used to sequence the amplified TCR beta libraries as 87-base-pair reads. Concerning the study's data processing: Across the 700 or so repertoires, a later analysis counted tens of millions of unique TCR beta chains, roughly 11 million of which were shared by at least two donors. Raw reads were error-corrected and collapsed into unique sequences by a nearest-neighbor algorithm in which closely related sequences were merged to remove PCR and sequencing errors. To assign V, D and J gene segments, CDR3 sequences were aligned to IMGT reference sequences. Each retained sequence needed at least a six-nucleotide match to both a V gene segment and a J gene segment. Rearrangements were classified as productive when the CDR3 lacked stop codons and remained in frame with V and J, and all other rearrangements were classified as non-productive. CDR3 was defined by IMGT convention, running from the second conserved V-encoded cysteine to the conserved J-encoded phenylalanine. Sequences without an unambiguous match to a single V gene segment were excluded from the earlier analysis of several hundred of the donors. An earlier analysis of just under 600 of the donors called V segments functional above 56.7% productive rearrangements and segregating when the between-donor standard deviation exceeded 5%. A statistical classification framework was built to diagnose cytomegalovirus status from the catalog of TCR beta chain sequences. In a later analysis, TCR nucleotide sequences were compared against IMGT/GENE-DB human TR gene sequences so that V and J genes could be assigned. In a later analysis, CDR3 sequences and most-parsimonious VDJ recombination scenarios were assigned using the TCRdist pipeline. In a later analysis, each TCR beta chain was defined by its CDR3 amino acid sequence together with its V-gene family, and reads lacking a unique V-gene family were excluded. As a way to deal with suspected cross-contamination and a sequencing artifact, a later analysis dropped roughly 600 nucleotide sequences that were highly shared and had low generation probability. A later analysis calculated a clonal expansion index for each public chain from normalized within-repertoire ranks of inferred template counts. In a later analysis, generation probabilities were computed using a VDJ recombination model fitted to out-of-frame rearrangements, and the results were checked against IGoR. In a later analysis, hypergeometric tests were used to score TCR-TCR, TCR-HLA and TCR-CMV co-occurrence, with a repertoire-size bias correction applied to TCR pairs. False discovery rates were estimated in a later analysis by permuting HLA or CMV assignments 20 times. In a later analysis, co-occurring TCRs were grouped with DBSCAN, and TCRdist sequence similarity was added when clustering was performed within HLA-allele-positive subsets. Repertoires with fewer than 30,000 or more than 120,000 public chains were left out of co-occurrence clustering, as were several repertoires with anomalous nucleotide sharing. TCRdb took over this immuneACCESS table, retaining in-frame rearrangements with V and J assigned. Such tables are incomplete; in checked studies, under half of the missing clones stem from an unresolved V gene, and the remainder is unexplained. From that table come the V and J calls and clone size; the DNA was used to work out D and trimming. The sample yields about 120,000 clones; about four fifths were counted once. The ten largest clones capture about 3.9% of the sample.

As regards this clone: Which antigen it targets is not known. No base quality information exists; no much larger clone differs at one position.

CDR1 and CDR2 are drawn from the germline V gene: MDHEN, SYDVKM. Measured from the cysteine to the phenylalanine, the CDR3 is 17 residues long. The kept DNA is CDR3 alone, 51 bases in frame from the first base. V was cut back by 3 bases and J by 1 base, leaving a gap of 16 bases between them. The cohort consisted of hundreds of healthy bone marrow donors. Cohort members were all nominally healthy when sampled, although unrecorded immune exposures were likely present. The donor tested CMV seropositive and was one of the 289 seropositive cohort members. Every donor gave a peripheral blood sample, and the peripheral blood mononuclear cells from that sample were used for TCR beta sequencing. The Qiagen DNeasy Blood Extraction Kit was used to extract genomic DNA from the blood cell samples.

The V gene is TRBV28 and the J gene is TRBJ1-3; the D gene cannot be resolved reliably. The sequenced sample consisted of PBMCs. The TCR was taken from a woman in her forties in good health and CMV-seropositive. The CDR3 is CASSFPPDGRSGNTIYF. The DNA sequence is as follows: TGTGCCAGCAGTTTTCCGCCGGACGGGAGATCTGGAAACACCATATATTTT.